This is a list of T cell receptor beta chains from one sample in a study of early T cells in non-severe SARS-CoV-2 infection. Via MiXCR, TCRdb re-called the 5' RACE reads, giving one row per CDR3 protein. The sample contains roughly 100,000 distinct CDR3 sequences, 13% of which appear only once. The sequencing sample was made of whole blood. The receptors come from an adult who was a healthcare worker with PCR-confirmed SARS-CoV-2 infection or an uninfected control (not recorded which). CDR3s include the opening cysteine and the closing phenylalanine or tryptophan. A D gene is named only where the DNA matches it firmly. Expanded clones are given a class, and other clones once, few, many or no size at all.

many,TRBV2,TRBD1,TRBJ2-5,CASSGDRGAETQYF,TGTGCCAGCAGTGGAGACAGGGGGGCAGAGACCCAGTACTTC
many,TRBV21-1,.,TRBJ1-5,CASSNRGQEPQHF,TGTGCCAGCAGCAACAGGGGCCAGGAGCCCCAGCATTTT
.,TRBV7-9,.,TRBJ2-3,CASSLADGTDTQYF,TGTGCCAGCAGCTTAGCGGACGGCACAGATACGCAGTATTTT
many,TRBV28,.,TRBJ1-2,CASSLGGTGYGYTF,TGTGCCAGCAGCCTGGGGGGGACCGGCTATGGCTACACCTTC
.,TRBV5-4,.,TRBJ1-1,CASSADVPGTTEAFF,TGTGCCAGCAGTGCCGACGTCCCCGGAACCACTGAAGCTTTCTTT
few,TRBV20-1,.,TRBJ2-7,CSATPAEIGSSYEQYF,TGCAGTGCTACTCCAGCGGAAATTGGGTCCTCCTACGAGCAGTACTTC
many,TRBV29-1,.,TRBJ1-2,CSVGGTPPNYGYTF,TGCAGCGTCGGCGGGACACCTCCTAACTATGGCTACACCTTC
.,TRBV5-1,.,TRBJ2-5,CASSAGIPETQYF,TGCGCCAGCAGCGCTGGGATTCCAGAGACCCAGTACTTC
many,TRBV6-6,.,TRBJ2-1,CASGDSYNEQFF,TGTGCCAGCGGGGATTCCTACAATGAGCAGTTCTTC
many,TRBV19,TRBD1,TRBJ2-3,CASCETGARTDTQYF,TGTGCCAGTTGTGAAACAGGGGCTCGCACAGATACGCAGTATTTT
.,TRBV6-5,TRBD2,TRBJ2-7,CASSSQRGDFYEQYF,TGTGCCAGCAGTTCCCAGCGGGGGGATTTCTACGAGCAGTACTTC
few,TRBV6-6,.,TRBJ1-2,CASSSGRGGHTF,TGTGCCAGCAGTTCCGGACGGGGTGGCCACACCTTC
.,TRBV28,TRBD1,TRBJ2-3,CASSSIGTAYTDTQYF,TGTGCCAGCAGTTCGATAGGGACAGCTTACACAGATACGCAGTATTTT
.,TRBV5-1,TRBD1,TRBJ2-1,CASGTGRNYEQFF,TGCGCCAGCGGGACAGGGAGGAACTATGAGCAGTTCTTC
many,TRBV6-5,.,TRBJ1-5,CASRGVSSGNQPQHF,TGTGCCAGCAGGGGGGTGAGTTCTGGCAATCAGCCCCAGCATTTT
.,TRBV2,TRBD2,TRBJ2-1,CASRPTSGGAEEQFF,TGTGCCAGCAGACCTACTAGCGGGGGGGCAGAGGAGCAGTTCTTC
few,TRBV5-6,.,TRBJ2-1,CASSLSGYRAYNEQFF,TGTGCCAGCAGCTTATCAGGGTACCGCGCCTACAATGAGCAGTTCTTC
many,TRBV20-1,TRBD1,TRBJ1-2,CSAGTGDYGYTF,TGCAGTGCTGGGACAGGAGACTATGGCTACACCTTC
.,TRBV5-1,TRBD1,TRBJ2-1,CASSLDTGGPYNEQFF,TGCGCCAGCAGCTTGGACACAGGGGGCCCATACAATGAGCAGTTCTTC
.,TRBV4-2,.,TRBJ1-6,CASSQVGGESPLHF,TGTGCCAGCAGCCAAGTCGGGGGGGAGTCACCCCTCCACTTT
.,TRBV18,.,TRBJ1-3,CASSPGHPTANTIYF,TGTGCCAGCTCACCAGGCCATCCAACAGCAAACACCATATATTTT
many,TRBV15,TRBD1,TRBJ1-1,CATSSRTGTEAFF,TGTGCCACCAGCAGTCGGACAGGGACTGAAGCTTTCTTT
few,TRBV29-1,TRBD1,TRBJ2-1,CSVVQGDRYNEQFF,TGCAGCGTAGTACAGGGGGATCGCTACAATGAGCAGTTCTTC
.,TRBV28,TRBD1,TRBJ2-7,CASSLGTGAIYEQYF,TGTGCCAGCAGTCTTGGGACAGGAGCCATCTACGAGCAGTACTTC
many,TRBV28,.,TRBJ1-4,CASSLKAINEKLFF,TGTGCCAGCAGTTTAAAGGCAATCAATGAAAAACTGTTTTTT
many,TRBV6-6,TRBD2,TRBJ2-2,CASSYLGLAGAAGELFF,TGTGCCAGCAGTTACTTGGGACTAGCGGGAGCCGCCGGGGAGCTGTTTTTT
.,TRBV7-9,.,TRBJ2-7,CASSPRAAGLVEQYF,TGTGCCAGCAGCCCCAGAGCAGCGGGTTTAGTCGAGCAGTACTTC
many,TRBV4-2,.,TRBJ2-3,CASSQGGQGGVLDTQYF,TGTGCCAGCAGCCAAGGTGGGCAGGGGGGAGTCTTAGATACGCAGTATTTT
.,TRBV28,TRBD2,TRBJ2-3,CASRNGGVGADTQYF,TGTGCCAGCAGGAACGGGGGGGTTGGGGCTGATACGCAGTATTTT
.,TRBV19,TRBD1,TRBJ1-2,CASSQPGQGDYGYTF,TGTGCCAGTAGTCAACCGGGACAGGGTGACTATGGCTACACCTTC
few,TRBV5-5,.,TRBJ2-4,CASRDGTAKNIQYF,TGTGCCAGCAGAGATGGGACAGCCAAAAACATTCAGTACTTC
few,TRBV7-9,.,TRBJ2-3,CASISGLSTDTQYF,TGTGCCAGCATAAGTGGTTTGAGCACAGATACGCAGTATTTT
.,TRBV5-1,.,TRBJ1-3,CASSLDPRNGNTIYF,TGCGCCAGCAGCTTGGACCCCCGGAACGGAAACACCATATATTTT
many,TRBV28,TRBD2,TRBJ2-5,CASSFQLAGEQQETQYF,TGTGCCAGCAGTTTCCAACTAGCGGGGGAGCAACAAGAGACCCAGTACTTC
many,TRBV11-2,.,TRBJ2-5,CASSTRDQETQYF,TGTGCCAGCAGCACCCGGGACCAAGAGACCCAGTACTTC
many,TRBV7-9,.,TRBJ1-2,CASSLANSFYGYTF,TGTGCCAGCAGCTTAGCGAACAGCTTCTATGGCTACACCTTC